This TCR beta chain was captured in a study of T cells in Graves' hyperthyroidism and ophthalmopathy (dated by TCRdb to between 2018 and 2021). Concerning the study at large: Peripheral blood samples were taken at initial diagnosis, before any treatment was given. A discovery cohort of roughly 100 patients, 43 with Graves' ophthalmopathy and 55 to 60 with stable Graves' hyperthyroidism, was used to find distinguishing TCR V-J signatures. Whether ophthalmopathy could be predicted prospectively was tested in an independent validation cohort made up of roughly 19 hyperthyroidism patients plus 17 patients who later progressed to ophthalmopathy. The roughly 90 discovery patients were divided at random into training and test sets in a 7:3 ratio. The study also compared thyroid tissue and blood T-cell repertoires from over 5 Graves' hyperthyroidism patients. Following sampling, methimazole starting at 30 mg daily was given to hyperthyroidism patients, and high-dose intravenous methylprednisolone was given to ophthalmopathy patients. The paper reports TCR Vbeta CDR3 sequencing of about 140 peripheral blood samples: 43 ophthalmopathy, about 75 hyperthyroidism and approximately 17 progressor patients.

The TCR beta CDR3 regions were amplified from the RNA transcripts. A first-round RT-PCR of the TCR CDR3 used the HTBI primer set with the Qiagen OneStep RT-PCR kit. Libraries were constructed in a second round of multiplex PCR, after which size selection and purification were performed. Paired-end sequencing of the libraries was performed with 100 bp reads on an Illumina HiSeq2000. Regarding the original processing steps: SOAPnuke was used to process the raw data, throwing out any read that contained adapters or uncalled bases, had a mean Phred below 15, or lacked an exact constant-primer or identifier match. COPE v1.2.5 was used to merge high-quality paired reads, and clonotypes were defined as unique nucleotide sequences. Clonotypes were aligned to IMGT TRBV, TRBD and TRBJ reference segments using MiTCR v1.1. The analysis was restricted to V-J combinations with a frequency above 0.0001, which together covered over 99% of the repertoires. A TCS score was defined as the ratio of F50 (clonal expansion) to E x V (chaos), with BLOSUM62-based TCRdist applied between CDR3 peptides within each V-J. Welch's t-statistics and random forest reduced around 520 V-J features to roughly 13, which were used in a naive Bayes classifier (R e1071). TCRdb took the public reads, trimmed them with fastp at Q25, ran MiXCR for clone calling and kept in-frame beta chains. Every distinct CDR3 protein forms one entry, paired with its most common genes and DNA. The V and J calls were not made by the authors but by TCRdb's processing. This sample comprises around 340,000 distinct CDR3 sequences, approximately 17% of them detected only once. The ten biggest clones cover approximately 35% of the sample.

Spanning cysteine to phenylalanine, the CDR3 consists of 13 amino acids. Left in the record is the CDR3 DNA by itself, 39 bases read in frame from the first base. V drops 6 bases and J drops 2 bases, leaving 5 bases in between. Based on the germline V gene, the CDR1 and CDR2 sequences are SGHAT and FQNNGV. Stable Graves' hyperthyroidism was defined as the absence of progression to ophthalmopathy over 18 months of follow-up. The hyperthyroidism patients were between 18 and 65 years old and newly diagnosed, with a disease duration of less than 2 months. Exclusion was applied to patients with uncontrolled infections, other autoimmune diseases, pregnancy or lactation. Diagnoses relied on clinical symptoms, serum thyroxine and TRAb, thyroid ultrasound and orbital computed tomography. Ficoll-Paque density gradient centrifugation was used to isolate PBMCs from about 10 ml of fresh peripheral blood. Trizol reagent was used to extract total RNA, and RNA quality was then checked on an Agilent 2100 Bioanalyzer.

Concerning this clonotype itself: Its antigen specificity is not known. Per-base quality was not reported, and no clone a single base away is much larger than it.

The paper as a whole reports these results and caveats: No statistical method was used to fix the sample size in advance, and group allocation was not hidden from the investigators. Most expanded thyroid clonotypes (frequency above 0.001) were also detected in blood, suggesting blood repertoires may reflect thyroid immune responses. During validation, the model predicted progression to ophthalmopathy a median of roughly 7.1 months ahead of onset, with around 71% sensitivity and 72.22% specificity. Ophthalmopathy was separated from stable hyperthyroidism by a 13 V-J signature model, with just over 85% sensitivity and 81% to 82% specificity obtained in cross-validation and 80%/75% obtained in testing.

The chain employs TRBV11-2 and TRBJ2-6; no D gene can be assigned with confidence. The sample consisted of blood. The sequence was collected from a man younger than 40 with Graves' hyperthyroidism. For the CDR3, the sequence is CASSLPGANVLTF. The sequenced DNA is TGTGCCAGCAGTCTGCCTGGGGCCAACGTCCTGACTTTC.